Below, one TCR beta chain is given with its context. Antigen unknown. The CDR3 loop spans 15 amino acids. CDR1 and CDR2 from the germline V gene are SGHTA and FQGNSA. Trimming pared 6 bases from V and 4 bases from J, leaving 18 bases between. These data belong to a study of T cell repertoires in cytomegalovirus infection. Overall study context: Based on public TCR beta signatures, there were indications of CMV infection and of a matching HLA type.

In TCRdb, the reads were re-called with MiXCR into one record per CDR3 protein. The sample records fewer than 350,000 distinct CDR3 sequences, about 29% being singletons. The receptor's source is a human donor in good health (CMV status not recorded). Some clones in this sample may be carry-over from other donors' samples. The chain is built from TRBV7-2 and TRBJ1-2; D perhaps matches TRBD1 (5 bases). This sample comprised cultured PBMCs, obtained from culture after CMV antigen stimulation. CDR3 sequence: CASSRRDGGFYGYTF. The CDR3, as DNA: TGTGCCAGCAGTCGGCGGGACGGAGGGTTCTATGGCTACACCTTC.